This T cell receptor beta chain emerged from a study of shared clonotypes between healthy human individuals. The CDR3 loop spans 14 amino acids. V was cut by 3 bases and J by 5 bases, with 11 bases left in between. Germline-derived CDR1 and CDR2 are LGHNA and YSLEER. Points on this clone: Antigen specificity is unknown.

Naive CD8 cells lacked CD45RO, underwent positive selection for CCR7 and left out terminally differentiated effector memory CD45RA+ cells. Whole-study findings and limits: Limited genetic and exposure-history diversity came from having few donors.

Libraries were prepared by immunoSEQ multiplex PCR; TCRdb keeps only in-frame clonotypes and omits some of them. The table records millions of clones, over 85% of them present only once. The sequence came from a man younger than 35 in good health. Sequencing was performed on naive CD8+ T cells sorted from blood. The genes are TRBV4-3 and TRBJ1-5, with D maybe TRBD1 (6 bases). The CDR3 region is CASSQNRDHQPQHF. The CDR3 coding sequence is TGCGCCAGCAGCCAGAACAGGGACCATCAGCCCCAGCATTTT.